This T cell receptor (beta chain) appears in the sequencing data of a study of blood T cell repertoires in COVID-19. Original data processing: Amplification of reference gene primers provided the estimated nucleated cell counts. The repertoire was sequenced with immunoSEQ multiplex PCR; TCRdb's copy has only in-frame clones and lacks some. That table furnishes V, J and clone size, whereas the DNA furnished D and trimming. The table lists 310,000 or so clones, roughly 90% of them singletons. The V end was cut by 6 bases, the J end by 0 bases, with 8 bases between. Germline V CDR1 and CDR2: SEHNR, FQNEAQ (reference sequence). This CDR3 region has 13 residues.

The chain links TRBV7-9 to TRBJ1-2, with D possibly matching TRBD1 (5 bases). This clonotype was sampled from a woman aged 45-65 years with active or convalescent COVID-19. Source material: peripheral blood. The CDR3 DNA sequence: TGTGCCAGCAGACGGACACCTAACTATGGCTACACCTTC. It encodes CASRRTPNYGYTF. Full variable domain (missing parts from reference TRBV7-9 and TRBJ1-2): DTGVSQNPRHKITKRGQNVTFRCDPISEHNRLYWYRQTLGQGPEFLTYFQNEAQLEKSRLLSDRFSAERPKGSFSTLEIQRTEQGDSAMYLCASRRTPNYGYTFGSGTRLTVV.